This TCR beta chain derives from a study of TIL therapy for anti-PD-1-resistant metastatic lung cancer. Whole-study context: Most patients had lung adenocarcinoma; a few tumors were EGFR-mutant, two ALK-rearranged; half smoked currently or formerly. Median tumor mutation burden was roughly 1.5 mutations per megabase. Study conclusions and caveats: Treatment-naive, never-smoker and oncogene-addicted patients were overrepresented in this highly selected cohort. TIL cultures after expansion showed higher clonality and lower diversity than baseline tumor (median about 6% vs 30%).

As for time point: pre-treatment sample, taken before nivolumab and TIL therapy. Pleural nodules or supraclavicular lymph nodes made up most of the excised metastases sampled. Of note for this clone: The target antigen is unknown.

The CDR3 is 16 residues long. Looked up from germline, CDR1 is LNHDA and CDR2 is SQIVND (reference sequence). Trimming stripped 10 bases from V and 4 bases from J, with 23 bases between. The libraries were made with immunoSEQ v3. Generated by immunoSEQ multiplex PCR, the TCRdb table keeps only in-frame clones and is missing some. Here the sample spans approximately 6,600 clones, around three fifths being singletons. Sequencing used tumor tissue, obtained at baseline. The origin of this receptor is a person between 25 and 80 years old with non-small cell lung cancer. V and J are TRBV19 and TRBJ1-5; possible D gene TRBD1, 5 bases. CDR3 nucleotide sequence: TGTGCCACGCACGACGTGAAGAGGGGCTCTAATCAGCCCCAGCATTTT. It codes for CATHDVKRGSNQPQHF.